The 10 T cell receptor beta chains below were found in one sample sequenced in a study of blood T cells in healthy people across ages. A J-beta primer mix and a sample-barcoded 5' primer were used in a second PCR of about 7 to 12 cycles. From the 5' RACE reads, TCRdb called clonotypes with MiXCR, one entry per CDR3 protein. The sample shows around 1.5 million distinct CDR3 sequences, around 59% of them seen only once. Sample: blood. The receptors stem from a man aged 18 to 30 in good health.

The chain links TRBV9 to TRBJ2-7; 7 bases fit TRBD2. V gave up 4 bases and J gave up 6 bases; unmatched junction bases: 13. The CDR3 runs 15 residues. Germline lookup yields CDR1 SGDLS and CDR2 YYNGEE. The CDR3 spells CASSPAGLSSAEQYF. CDR3 nucleotide sequence: TGTGCCAGCAGCCCAGCGGGACTCTCTAGTGCCGAGCAGTACTTC. The full variable domain, rest sourced from reference TRBV9 and TRBJ2-7, is DSGVTQTPKHLITATGQRVTLRCSPRSGDLSVYWYQQSLDQGLQFLIQYYNGEERAKGNILERFSAQQFPDLHSELNLSSLELGDSALYFCASSPAGLSSAEQYFGPGTRLTVT.

The chain recombines TRBV3-1 with TRBJ2-5; no reliable D call. The DNA end favors TRBJ2-7, so the J call may be wrong. CDR1 is LGHDT and CDR2 is YNNKEL in the germline V gene (reference sequence). The CDR3 sequence is 13 residues long. The CDR3 sequence is CASSQQISDEQYF. The DNA for the CDR3 is TGTGCCAGCAGCCAACAAATTTCGGACGAGCAGTACTTC.

Only a few counts were recorded for this clonotype. The chain employs TRBV11-2 and TRBJ2-4, with 8 positions matching TRBD1. CDR3 size: 18 residues. Trimming cost V 3 bases and J 1 base; bases outside gene matches: 11. CDR1 and CDR2 from the germline V gene are SGHAT and FQNNGV. The CDR3 DNA sequence: TGTGCCAGCAGCTTTTTGGGCAGGGGGCTAATGGCCAAAAACATTCAGTACTTC. It is translated as CASSFLGRGLMAKNIQYF.

V is TRBV6-5 and J is TRBJ1-2; a possible D gene is TRBD1 (6 bases). V gave up 5 bases and J gave up 4 bases, with 14 bases separating them. CDR1 and CDR2 from the germline V gene are MNHEY and SVGAGI. The CDR3 is 14 residues long. CDR3 in amino acids: CASSRDLGGYGYTF. In DNA, the CDR3 is TGTGCCAGCAGTAGGGACCTAGGGGGCTATGGCTACACCTTC.

V usage is TRBV15 and J usage is TRBJ2-5; D is undetermined. Germline CDR1 is LNHNV and CDR2 is YYDKDF (reference sequence). The V and J ends lost 0 bases and 4 bases respectively, with 15 bases between them. The CDR3 totals 16 residues. CDR3 sequence reads: CATSRELVSSGETQYF. CDR3 coding DNA: TGTGCCACCAGCAGAGAGTTGGTCTCCTCGGGAGAGACCCAGTACTTC.

The chain has TRBV27 and TRBJ2-5, with 7 positions matching TRBD1. CDR3 size: 16 residues. V shed 0 bases and J 2 bases; nucleotides not matched to a gene: 6. In germline, CDR1 is MNHEY, CDR2 SMNVEV (reference sequence). The chain's CDR3 is CASSLSLTTGQETQYF. CDR3 DNA: TGTGCCAGCAGTTTATCCCTTACGACAGGGCAAGAGACCCAGTACTTC.

The chain carries TRBV7-9 and TRBJ2-3; the D call may be TRBD1 or TRBD2 (7 bases each). The V gene's germline CDR1 is SEHNR and CDR2 FQNEAQ (reference sequence). V was shortened by 8 bases and J by 10 bases, with 16 bases between the two germline ends. The CDR3 extends over 12 amino acids. This CDR3 reads CASSPQGGPQYF. Written as DNA, the CDR3 is TGTGCCAGCTCCCCGCAGGGGGGGCCGCAGTATTTT.

V is TRBV29-1 and J is TRBJ1-1; TRBD1 matches at 7 bases. The V gene end was trimmed by 4 bases and the J gene end by 3 bases; junction bases not matched to a gene: 5. Germline V gene lookup returns CDR1 SQVTM and CDR2 ANQGSEA. The CDR3 extends over 13 amino acids. CDR3 sequence (DNA): TGCAGCGTTGGACAGGGATGGGACACTGAAGCTTTCTTT. Its translation: CSVGQGWDTEAFF. Drawing the rest from reference TRBV29-1 and TRBJ1-1, the complete variable domain is SAVISQKPSRDICQRGTSLTIQCQVDSQVTMMFWYRQQPGQSLTLIATANQGSEATYESGFVIDKFPISRPNLTFSTLTVSNMSPEDSSIYLCSVGQGWDTEAFFGQGTRLTVV.

The V and J genes are TRBV10-3 and TRBJ2-5, with TRBD2 matching 8 bases. Germline V CDR1 and CDR2: ENHRY, SYGVKD. The CDR3 covers 17 residues. Trimming at V came to 4 bases and at J to 0 bases, leaving 10 bases not matched to a gene. The DNA of the CDR3 is TGTGCCATCAGTGGCCCGGGACTAGGCGGTCACCAAGAGACCCAGTACTTC. This gives the protein CAISGPGLGGHQETQYF.

V and J are TRBV20-1 and TRBJ2-6; possible D gene TRBD2, 6 bases. From germline, CDR1 is DFQATT and CDR2 SNEGSKA (reference sequence). The CDR3 has 16 amino acids. V was cut by 6 bases and J by 2 bases, with 17 bases left in between. DNA of the CDR3: TGCAGTGCCCAATCGCAGGGACTGACTGGGGCCAACGTCCTGACTTTC. Its translation: CSAQSQGLTGANVLTF.